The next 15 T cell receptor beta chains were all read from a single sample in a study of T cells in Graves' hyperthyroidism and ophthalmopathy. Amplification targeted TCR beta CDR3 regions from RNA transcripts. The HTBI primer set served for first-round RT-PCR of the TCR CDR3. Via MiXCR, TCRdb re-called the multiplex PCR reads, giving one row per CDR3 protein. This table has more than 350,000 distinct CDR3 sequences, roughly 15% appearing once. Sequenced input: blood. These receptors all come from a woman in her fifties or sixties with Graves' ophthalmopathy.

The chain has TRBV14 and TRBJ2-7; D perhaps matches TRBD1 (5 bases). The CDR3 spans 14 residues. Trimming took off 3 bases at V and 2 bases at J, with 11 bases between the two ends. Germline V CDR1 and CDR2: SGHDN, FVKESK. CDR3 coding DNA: TGTGCCAGCAGCCAGGCAGGGATTCCCTACGAGCAGTACTTC. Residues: CASSQAGIPYEQYF.

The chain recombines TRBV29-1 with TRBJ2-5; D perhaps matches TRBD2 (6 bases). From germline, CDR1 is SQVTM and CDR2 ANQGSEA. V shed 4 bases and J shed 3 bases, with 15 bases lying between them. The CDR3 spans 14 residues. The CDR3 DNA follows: TGCAGCGTTGTGAGTCGACTAGGCAAAGAGACCCAGTACTTC. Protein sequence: CSVVSRLGKETQYF.

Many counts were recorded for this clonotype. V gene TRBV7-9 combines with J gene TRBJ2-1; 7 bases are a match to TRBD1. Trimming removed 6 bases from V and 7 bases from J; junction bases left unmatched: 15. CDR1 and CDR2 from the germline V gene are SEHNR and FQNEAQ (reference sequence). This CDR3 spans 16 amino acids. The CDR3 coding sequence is TGTGCCAGCAGTTCTACTCGTGGGGCACAGGGGAATGAGCAGTTCTTC. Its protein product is CASSSTRGAQGNEQFF.

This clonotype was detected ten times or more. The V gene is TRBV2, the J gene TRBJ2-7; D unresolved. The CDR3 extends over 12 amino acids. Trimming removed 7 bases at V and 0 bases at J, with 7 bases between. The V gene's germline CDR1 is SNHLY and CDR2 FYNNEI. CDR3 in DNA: TGTGCCAGCAAGGCGGACTCCTACGAGCAGTACTTC. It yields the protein CASKADSYEQYF.

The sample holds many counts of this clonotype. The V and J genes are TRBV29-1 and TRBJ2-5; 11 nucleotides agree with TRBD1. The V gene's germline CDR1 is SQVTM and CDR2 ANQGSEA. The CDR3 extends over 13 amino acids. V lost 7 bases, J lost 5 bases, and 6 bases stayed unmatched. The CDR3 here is CSGGQGAKETQYF. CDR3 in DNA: TGCAGCGGTGGACAGGGGGCGAAGGAGACCCAGTACTTC.

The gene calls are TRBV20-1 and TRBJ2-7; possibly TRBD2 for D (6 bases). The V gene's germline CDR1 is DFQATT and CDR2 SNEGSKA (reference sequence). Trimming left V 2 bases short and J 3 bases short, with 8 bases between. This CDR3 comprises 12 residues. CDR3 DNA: TGCAGTGCTAGAAGCGGGCTCTACGAGCAGTACTTC. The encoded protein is CSARSGLYEQYF.

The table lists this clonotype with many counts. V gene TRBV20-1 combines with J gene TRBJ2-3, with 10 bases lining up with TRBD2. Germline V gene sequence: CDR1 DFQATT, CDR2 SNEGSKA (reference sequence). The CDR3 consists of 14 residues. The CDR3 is CSADPGLATDTQYF. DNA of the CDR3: TGCAGCGCCGATCCGGGACTAGCGACAGATACGCAGTATTTT.

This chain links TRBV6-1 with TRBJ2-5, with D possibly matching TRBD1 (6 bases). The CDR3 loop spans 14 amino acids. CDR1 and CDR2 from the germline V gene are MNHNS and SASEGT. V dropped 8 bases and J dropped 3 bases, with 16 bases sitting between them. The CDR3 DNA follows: TGTGCCAGCCAAAGATCCGCAGGGGAAGAGACCCAGTACTTC. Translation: CASQRSAGEETQYF.

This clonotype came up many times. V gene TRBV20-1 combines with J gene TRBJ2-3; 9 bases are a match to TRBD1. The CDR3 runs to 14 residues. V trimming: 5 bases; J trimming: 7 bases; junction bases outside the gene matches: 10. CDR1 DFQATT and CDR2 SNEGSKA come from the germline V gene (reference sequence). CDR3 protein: CSAGGQGRGNTQYF. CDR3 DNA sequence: TGCAGTGCTGGGGGACAGGGCCGAGGAAATACGCAGTATTTT.

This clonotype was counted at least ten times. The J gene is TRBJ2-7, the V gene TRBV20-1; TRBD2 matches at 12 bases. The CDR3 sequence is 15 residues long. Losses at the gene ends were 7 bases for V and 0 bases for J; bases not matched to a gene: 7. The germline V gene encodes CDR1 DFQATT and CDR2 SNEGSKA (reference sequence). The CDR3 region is CSVLGLAGISYEQYF. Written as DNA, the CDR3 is TGCAGTGTACTCGGACTAGCGGGAATCTCCTACGAGCAGTACTTC.

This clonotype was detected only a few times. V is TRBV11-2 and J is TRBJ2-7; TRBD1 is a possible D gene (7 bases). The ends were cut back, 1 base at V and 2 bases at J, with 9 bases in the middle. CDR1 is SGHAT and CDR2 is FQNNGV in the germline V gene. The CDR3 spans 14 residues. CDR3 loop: CASSLARGAYEQYF. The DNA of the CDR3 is TGTGCCAGCAGCTTAGCCAGGGGGGCCTACGAGCAGTACTTC. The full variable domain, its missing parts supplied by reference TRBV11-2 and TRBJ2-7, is EAGVAQSPRYKIIEKRQSVAFWCNPISGHATLYWYQQILGQGPKLLIQFQNNGVVDDSQLPKDRFSAERLKGVDSTLKIQPAKLEDSAVYLCASSLARGAYEQYFGPGTRLTVT.

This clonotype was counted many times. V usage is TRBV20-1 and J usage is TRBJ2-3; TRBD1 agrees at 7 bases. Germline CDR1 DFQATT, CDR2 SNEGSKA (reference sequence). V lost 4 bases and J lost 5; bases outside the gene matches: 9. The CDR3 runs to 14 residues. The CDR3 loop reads CSATGGSRGDTQYF. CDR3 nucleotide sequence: TGCAGTGCTACAGGGGGTTCTCGGGGAGATACGCAGTATTTT.

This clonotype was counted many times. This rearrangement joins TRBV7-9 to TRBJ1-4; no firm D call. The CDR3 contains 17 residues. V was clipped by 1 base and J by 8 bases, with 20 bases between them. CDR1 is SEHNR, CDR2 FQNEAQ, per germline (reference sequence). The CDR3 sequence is CASSLGMSPEGLEKLFF. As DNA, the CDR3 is TGTGCCAGCAGCTTAGGGATGTCGCCGGAGGGATTGGAAAAACTGTTTTTT.

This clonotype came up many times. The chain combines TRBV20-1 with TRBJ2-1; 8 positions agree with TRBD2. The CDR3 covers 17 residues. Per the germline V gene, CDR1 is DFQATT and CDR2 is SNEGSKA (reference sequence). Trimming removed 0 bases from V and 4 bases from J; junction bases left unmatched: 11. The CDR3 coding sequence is TGCAGTGCTAGAGAAGGTCGGTTCGCGGGAGGATACAATGAGCAGTTCTTC. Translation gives CSAREGRFAGGYNEQFF.

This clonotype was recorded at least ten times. CDR3 nucleotide sequence: TGTGCCAGCAGCCGCGGACCGGGAATGAGCAGCTCCTACAATGAGCAGTTCTTC. Its protein product is CASSRGPGMSSSYNEQFF. The V gene is TRBV7-2, the J gene TRBJ2-1; TRBD2 is a possible D gene (5 bases). There are 18 residues in the CDR3. The V end was cut by 5 bases, the J end by 0 bases, with 20 bases between. CDR1 and CDR2 (germline): SGHTA, FQGNSA.